These 32 T cell receptor beta chains originate from one sample sequenced in a study of vaccination effects on CD4 cells after COVID-19. The antigens these receptors bind are not known. This table comes from immunoSEQ multiplex PCR, and its TCRdb copy is limited to in-frame clones, with some not included. The repertoire has more than 25,000 clones, around 75% of them found once; the top ten carry around 13%. Prior to sequencing, the ViraFEST assay stimulated PBMC with viral peptide pools, which expanded the antigen-specific CD4+ T cells. The authors isolated CD4+ T cells after less than eleven days of culture. Two doses of BNT162b2 or mRNA-1273 vaccine were administered to participants. Here the sequenced sample was CD4+ T cells from PBMCs cultured with HCoV-229E spike peptides, taken after COVID-19 vaccination. Receptor source: a human donor who received a COVID-19 vaccine.

The V gene is TRBV10-1, the J gene TRBJ2-3; 13 positions agree with TRBD2. Germline CDR1 is WNHNN and CDR2 is SYGVQD (reference sequence). V shed 6 bases, J shed 2 bases, and the junction held 5 bases outside the gene matches. This CDR3 is 16 amino acids long. The CDR3 nucleotides read TGCGCCAGCAGGGCCGGACTAGCGGGGGCCACAGATACGCAGTATTTT. This codes for CASRAGLAGATDTQYF.

The chain couples TRBV5-1 to TRBJ1-2, with TRBD1 matching over 7 bases. The germline CDR1 and CDR2 sequences are SGHRS and YFSETQ. V lost 5 bases and J lost 4; bases outside the gene matches: 23. The CDR3 loop spans 19 amino acids. The CDR3 here is CASSLWGQQRELGGYGYTF. DNA of the CDR3: TGCGCCAGCAGTTTGTGGGGACAGCAACGAGAGCTTGGTGGCTATGGCTACACCTTC.

J is TRBJ1-6 and V is TRBV7-9; D gene ambiguous. The V end was cut by 8 bases, the J end by 10 bases, with 18 bases between. Germline V gene lookup returns CDR1 SEHNR and CDR2 FQNEAQ (reference sequence). CDR3 length equals 14 residues. In DNA, the CDR3 is TGTGCCAGCCAGGCAGGCCGGGAAAGGTCACCCCTCCACTTT. It translates to CASQAGRERSPLHF. Full variable domain (missing parts from reference TRBV7-9 and TRBJ1-6): DTGVSQNPRHKITKRGQNVTFRCDPISEHNRLYWYRQTLGQGPEFLTYFQNEAQLEKSRLLSDRFSAERPKGSFSTLEIQRTEQGDSAMYLCASQAGRERSPLHFGNGTRLTVT.

Only a few counts were recorded for this clone. The rearrangement links TRBV5-1 to TRBJ1-2; 8 bases line up with TRBD1. The CDR3 runs 13 residues. After removal of 3 bases from V and 6 bases from J, the junction contained 4 bases not matched to a gene. Germline CDR1 SGHRS, CDR2 YFSETQ. The DNA for the CDR3 is TGCGCCAGCAGCTCGGGACAGGAAAATGGCTACACCTTC. This sequence encodes CASSSGQENGYTF.

The gene calls are TRBV7-8 and TRBJ2-7; 9 nucleotides line up with TRBD1. CDR1 is SGHVS, CDR2 FQNEAQ, per germline. The CDR3 is 16 amino acids. The trim removed 0 bases at V and 3 bases at J, leaving 6 bases unmatched. The DNA of the CDR3 is TGTGCCAGCAGCTTAGCTGAAGGACAGGGGCTCTACGAGCAGTACTTC. Protein sequence: CASSLAEGQGLYEQYF.

This chain uses TRBV18 with TRBJ1-3, with 7 bases fitting TRBD1. Germline assignment: CDR1 KGHSH and CDR2 LQKENI. CDR3 length: 17 residues. V was pared by 2 bases and J by 4 bases, with 11 bases of the junction left unmatched. This CDR3 reads CASSPTETGLGGNTIYF. The CDR3 nucleotides are TGTGCCAGCTCACCAACGGAGACAGGGCTGGGGGGAAACACCATATATTTT.

The rearrangement joins TRBV3-1 (or the pseudogene TRBV3-2) to TRBJ2-7; D gene ambiguous. Trimming removed 0 bases from V and 5 bases from J, with 8 bases in between. The length of the CDR3 is 13 residues. Germline CDR1 LGHDT, CDR2 YNNKEL (reference sequence). The CDR3 region is CASSQDPRNEQYF. The DNA for the CDR3 is TGTGCCAGCAGCCAAGATCCTCGCAACGAGCAGTACTTC.

A few counts support this clone. The CDR3 loop is CASSQDWENTQYF. In nucleotides, the CDR3 is TGCGCCAGCAGCCAAGACTGGGAGAATACGCAGTATTTT. V usage is TRBV4-1 and J usage is TRBJ2-3, with a possible D match to TRBD2 (5 bases). Germline assignment: CDR1 MGHRA and CDR2 YSYEKL. The CDR3 has 13 amino acids. Trimming pared 0 bases from V and 7 bases from J, leaving 8 bases between.

The rearrangement joins TRBV7-9 to TRBJ1-2; D gene ambiguous. CDR1 and CDR2 from the germline V gene are SEHNR and FQNEAQ (reference sequence). Trimming stripped 1 base from V and 5 bases from J, with 8 bases between. CDR3 length equals 13 residues. The CDR3 sequence: CASSLGGEYGYTF. CDR3 nucleotides: TGTGCCAGCAGCTTAGGTGGAGAATATGGCTACACCTTC.

There are a few counts of this clone. The gene calls are TRBV19 and TRBJ1-1, with TRBD1 as a possible D gene (5 bases). CDR1 is LNHDA and CDR2 is SQIVND in the germline V gene (reference sequence). The CDR3 is 15 residues long. V was trimmed by 6 bases and J by 1 base, leaving 15 bases between them. The CDR3 is CASSLTGPSNTEAFF. As DNA, the CDR3 is TGTGCCAGTAGCTTAACGGGACCGTCGAACACTGAAGCTTTCTTT.

This clone has a handful of counts. This chain joins TRBV6-2 or TRBV6-3 and TRBJ1-1; D gene ambiguous. The CDR3 is made up of 14 amino acids. With 6 bases removed from V and 1 base from J, the gap between germline ends came to 12 bases. CDR1 and CDR2 (germline): MNHEY, SVGEGT. The CDR3 bases are TGTGCCAGCAGCCCCGGAGCGGGGAACACTGAAGCTTTCTTT. It yields the protein CASSPGAGNTEAFF.

The chain recombines TRBV9 with TRBJ2-7; possibly TRBD2 for D (6 bases). Germline V lookup: CDR1 SGDLS, CDR2 YYNGEE. There are 14 residues in the CDR3. The V end lost 0 bases, the J end lost 0 bases, and 7 bases lay between the germline ends. The CDR3 protein is CASSVGTNSYEQYF. The CDR3 DNA reads as TGTGCCAGCAGCGTAGGGACTAACTCCTACGAGCAGTACTTC.

The chain joins TRBV6-1 to TRBJ1-5; D remains unclear. This CDR3 region has 15 residues. The germline gives CDR1 MNHNS, CDR2 SASEGT. V was cut by 4 bases and J by 4 bases, with 14 bases left in between. In DNA, the CDR3 is TGTGCCAGCAGTGTAGCCCCGGGGAGGAATCAGCCCCAGCATTTT. Encoded protein: CASSVAPGRNQPQHF.

The J gene is TRBJ1-2, the V gene TRBV6-2 or TRBV6-3; 11 positions match TRBD1. The CDR3 length is 13 residues. CDR1 and CDR2 from the germline V gene are MNHEY and SVGEGT. J gave up 8 bases and V 4 bases, and 3 bases lay outside the gene matches. The CDR3 nucleotides read TGTGCCAGCAGTTCGGACAGGGGGCACGGCTACACCTTC. The encoded protein is CASSSDRGHGYTF.

The chain joins TRBV7-9 to TRBJ2-5; D might be TRBD2 (6 bases). Germline V gene data show CDR1 as SEHNR and CDR2 as FQNEAQ (reference sequence). The CDR3 consists of 13 residues. Deletions cut 8 bases from V and 2 bases from J, with 12 bases between. The CDR3 region has the DNA TGTGCCAGCGTGAGGGAGGTGCAAGAGACCCAGTACTTC. The encoded protein is CASVREVQETQYF.

The CDR3 nucleotides are TGTGCCAGCAGCCCGCGAGCCAGGAAATACAATGAGCAGTTCTTC. It encodes CASSPRARKYNEQFF. The chain has TRBV7-4 and TRBJ2-1; D remains unclear. The germline gives CDR1 SGHVT, CDR2 SQSDAQ. The V gene lost 5 bases and the J gene lost 4 bases, with 15 bases spanning the gap. CDR3 size: 15 residues.

The genes are TRBV7-8 and TRBJ2-3; unclear D gene. Between the trimmed V and J ends, which lost 2 bases and 6 bases, there was a span of 9 bases. Germline CDR1 SGHVS, CDR2 FQNEAQ. This CDR3 contains 13 residues. CDR3: CASSLMFSDTQYF. The CDR3 DNA follows: TGTGCCAGCAGCTTAATGTTCTCCGATACGCAGTATTTT.

V gene TRBV6-1 combines with J gene TRBJ1-2, with D uncertain. The CDR3 extends over 13 amino acids. The V gene lost 2 bases and the J gene lost 4 bases, with 8 bases spanning the gap. The V gene's germline CDR1 is MNHNS and CDR2 SASEGT. The CDR3 is CASSEMATYGYTF. CDR3 coding DNA: TGTGCCAGCAGTGAAATGGCTACCTATGGCTACACCTTC.

This chain links TRBV7-9 with TRBJ2-7; 8 bases are shared with TRBD2. This CDR3 is 13 amino acids long. Germline V CDR1 and CDR2: SEHNR, FQNEAQ (reference sequence). The J segment lost 10 bases and the V segment lost 1 base, leaving 6 bases of the junction unmatched. The DNA of the CDR3 is TGTGCCAGCAGCTTAGTCAGCGGGAGCCCTCAGTACTTC. This encodes CASSLVSGSPQYF.

The chain is built from TRBV5-4 and TRBJ2-3; TRBD1 agrees at 12 bases. The CDR3 loop spans 16 amino acids. Germline values: CDR1 SGHNT, CDR2 YYREEE (reference sequence). The V gene end was trimmed by 4 bases and the J gene end by 4 bases; junction bases not matched to a gene: 7. The CDR3 region is CASSQRDRGRSDTQYF. The CDR3, as DNA: TGTGCCAGCAGCCAAAGGGACAGGGGGCGGTCAGATACGCAGTATTTT.

The chain is built from TRBV7-9 and TRBJ2-5; TRBD1 matches at 8 bases. Germline V gene lookup returns CDR1 SEHNR and CDR2 FQNEAQ (reference sequence). This CDR3 comprises 12 residues. Trimming cost V 5 bases and J 7 bases; bases outside gene matches: 3. The CDR3 loop reads CASSRDRSTQYF. The DNA for the CDR3 is TGTGCCAGCAGCAGGGACAGGTCGACCCAGTACTTC. Full variable domain (missing parts from reference TRBV7-9 and TRBJ2-5): DTGVSQNPRHKITKRGQNVTFRCDPISEHNRLYWYRQTLGQGPEFLTYFQNEAQLEKSRLLSDRFSAERPKGSFSTLEIQRTEQGDSAMYLCASSRDRSTQYFGPGTRLLVL.

The chain combines TRBV5-1 with TRBJ1-1; D is unclear. V was trimmed by 0 bases and J by 1 base, leaving 10 bases between them. Per germline, CDR1 SGHRS and CDR2 YFSETQ. CDR3 length: 15 amino acids. CDR3 sequence (DNA): TGCGCCAGCAGCTTGGGCACGGGTCGGAACACTGAAGCTTTCTTT. This encodes CASSLGTGRNTEAFF.

The chain joins TRBV3-1 (or the pseudogene TRBV3-2) to TRBJ2-2; D is perhaps TRBD2 (5 bases). The V gene lost 1 base and the J gene lost 2 bases, with 11 bases spanning the gap. The CDR3 consists of 16 residues. The germline V gene has CDR1 LGHDT and CDR2 YNNKEL (reference sequence). The CDR3 loop reads CASSQAGLANTGELFF. The CDR3 DNA sequence: TGTGCCAGCAGCCAAGCTGGACTGGCCAACACCGGGGAGCTGTTTTTT.

The chain combines TRBV10-2 with TRBJ1-4; 8 nucleotides align to TRBD1. The CDR3 sequence is 14 residues long. In germline, CDR1 is WSHSY, CDR2 SAAADI. V lost 5 bases to trimming and J lost 1 base; unmatched junction nucleotides: 0. In nucleotides, the CDR3 is TGCGCCAGCAGTACAGGGGGAACTAATGAAAAACTGTTTTTT. Protein: CASSTGGTNEKLFF.

This sequence joins TRBV29-1 and TRBJ1-2, with D perhaps matching TRBD1 (5 bases). The CDR3 runs 12 residues. CDR1 and CDR2 (germline): SQVTM, ANQGSEA. V was pared by 4 bases and J by 3 bases, with 9 bases between. The CDR3 coding sequence is TGCAGCGTTGGGCGGGGGTACTATGGCTACACCTTC. This gives the protein CSVGRGYYGYTF.

This chain connects TRBV27 to TRBJ2-5; TRBD1 might be the D (5 bases). CDR1 and CDR2 from the germline V gene are MNHEY and SMNVEV (reference sequence). V was trimmed by 2 bases and J by 5 bases, leaving 15 bases between them. The CDR3 totals 15 residues. The CDR3 loop reads CASSLGALVDETQYF. As DNA, the CDR3 is TGTGCCAGCAGTTTAGGGGCGCTAGTGGATGAGACCCAGTACTTC.

The gene calls are TRBV19 and TRBJ2-1; D may be TRBD1 (5 bases). The length of the CDR3 is 15 residues. V was shortened by 7 bases and J by 3 bases, with 16 bases between the two germline ends. Germline V gene sequence: CDR1 LNHDA, CDR2 SQIVND (reference sequence). Here the CDR3 reads CASNGRQNIYNEQFF. CDR3 coding DNA: TGTGCCAGTAACGGGCGACAGAACATCTACAATGAGCAGTTCTTC.

The rearrangement links TRBV19 to TRBJ1-1, with 7 bases that match TRBD1. CDR1 and CDR2 (germline): LNHDA, SQIVND (reference sequence). Germline trimming cut 8 bases from V and 4 bases from J; bases unmatched to any gene: 1. CDR3 length equals 11 residues. The CDR3 DNA sequence: TGTGCCAGTCAGGGGGGCACTGAAGCTTTCTTT. This codes for CASQGGTEAFF.

The V and J genes are TRBV6-2 or TRBV6-3 and TRBJ2-3; 9 positions match TRBD2. The trim removed 4 bases at V and 1 base at J, leaving 0 bases unmatched. CDR1 is MNHEY and CDR2 is SVGEGT in the germline V gene. The CDR3 length is 14 residues. The CDR3 region is CASSWTSGTDTQYF. The CDR3 bases are TGTGCCAGCAGTTGGACTAGCGGCACAGATACGCAGTATTTT.

This clone was counted once. The genes are TRBV10-2 and TRBJ1-4; a weak D match, TRBD1 (6 bases). This CDR3 comprises 15 residues. Germline V gene data show CDR1 as WSHSY and CDR2 as SAAADI. Trimming removed 3 bases at V and 7 bases at J, with 15 bases between. Here the CDR3 reads CASSDDDRRGEKLFF. The CDR3 DNA is TGCGCCAGCAGTGACGACGACAGGAGAGGTGAAAAACTGTTTTTT.

CDR3 amino acids: CAGTGGPSPLHF. The CDR3 nucleotides read TGTGCCGGAACAGGGGGCCCTTCACCCCTCCACTTT. The chain carries TRBV30 and TRBJ1-6, with 9 bases that match TRBD1. CDR1 is GTSNPN, CDR2 SVGIG, per germline (reference sequence). V was pared by 8 bases and J by 9 bases, with 5 bases of the junction left unmatched. CDR3 length: 12 amino acids.

CDR3 in amino acids: CASSLDSSYNSPLHF. DNA for the CDR3: TGTGCCAGCTCACTGGACAGCTCCTATAATTCACCCCTCCACTTT. This chain uses TRBV18 with TRBJ1-6; possibly TRBD1 for D (6 bases). Germline-derived CDR1 and CDR2 are KGHSH and LQKENI. V was trimmed by 4 bases and J by 0 bases, leaving 7 bases between them. The CDR3 sequence is 15 residues long.